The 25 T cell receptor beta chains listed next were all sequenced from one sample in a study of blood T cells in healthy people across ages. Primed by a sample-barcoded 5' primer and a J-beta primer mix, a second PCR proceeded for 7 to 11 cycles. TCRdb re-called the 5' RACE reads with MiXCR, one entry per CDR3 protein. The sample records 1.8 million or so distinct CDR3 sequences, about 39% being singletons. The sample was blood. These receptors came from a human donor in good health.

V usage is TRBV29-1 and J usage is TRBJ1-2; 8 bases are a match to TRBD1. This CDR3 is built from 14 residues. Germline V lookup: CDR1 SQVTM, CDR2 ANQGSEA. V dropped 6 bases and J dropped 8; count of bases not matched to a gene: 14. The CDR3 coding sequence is TGCAGCGTCGCAAAGATCGGGACAGGAGAAGGCTACACCTTC. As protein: CSVAKIGTGEGYTF.

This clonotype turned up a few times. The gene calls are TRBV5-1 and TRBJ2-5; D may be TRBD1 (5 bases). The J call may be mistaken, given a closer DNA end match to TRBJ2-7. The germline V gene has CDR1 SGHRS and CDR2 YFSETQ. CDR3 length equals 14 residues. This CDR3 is CASIPSAGISEQYF. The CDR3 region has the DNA TGCGCCAGCATCCCTTCCGCAGGGATAAGCGAGCAGTACTTC.

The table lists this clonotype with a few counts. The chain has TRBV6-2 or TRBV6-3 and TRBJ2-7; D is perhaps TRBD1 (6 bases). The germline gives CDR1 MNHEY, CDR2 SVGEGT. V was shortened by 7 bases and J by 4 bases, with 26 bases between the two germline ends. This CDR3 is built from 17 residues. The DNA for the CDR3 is TGTGCCAGCAACCCCATGCCCCCAACAGGGAGAAGATACGAGCAGTACTTC. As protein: CASNPMPPTGRRYEQYF.

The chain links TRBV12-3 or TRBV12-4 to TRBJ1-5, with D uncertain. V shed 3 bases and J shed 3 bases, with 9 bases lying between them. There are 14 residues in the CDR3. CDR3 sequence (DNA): TGTGCCAGCAGTTTCAAGGTGGTCAATCAGCCCCAGCATTTT. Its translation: CASSFKVVNQPQHF.

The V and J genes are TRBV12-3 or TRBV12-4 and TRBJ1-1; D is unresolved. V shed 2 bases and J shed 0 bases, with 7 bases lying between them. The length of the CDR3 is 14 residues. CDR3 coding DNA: TGTGCCAGCAGTTTAATCACGTTGAACACTGAAGCTTTCTTT. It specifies CASSLITLNTEAFF.

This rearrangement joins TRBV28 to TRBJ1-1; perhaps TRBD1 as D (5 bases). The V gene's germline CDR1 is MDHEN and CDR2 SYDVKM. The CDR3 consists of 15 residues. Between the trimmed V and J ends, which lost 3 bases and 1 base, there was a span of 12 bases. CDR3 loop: CASSFLQVSNTEAFF. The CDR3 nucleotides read TGTGCCAGCAGTTTTTTACAGGTTTCGAACACTGAAGCTTTCTTT.

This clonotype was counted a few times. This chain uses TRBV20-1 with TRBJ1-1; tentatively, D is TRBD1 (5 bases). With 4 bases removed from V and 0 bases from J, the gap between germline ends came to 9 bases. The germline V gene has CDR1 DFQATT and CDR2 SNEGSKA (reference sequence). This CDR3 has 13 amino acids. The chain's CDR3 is CSAISTVNTEAFF. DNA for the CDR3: TGCAGTGCTATATCGACAGTGAACACTGAAGCTTTCTTT.

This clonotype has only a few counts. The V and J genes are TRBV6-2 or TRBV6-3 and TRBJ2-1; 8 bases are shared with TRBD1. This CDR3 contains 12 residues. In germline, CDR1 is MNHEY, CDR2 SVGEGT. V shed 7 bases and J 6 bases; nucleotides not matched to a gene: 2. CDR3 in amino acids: CASTDRGNEQFF. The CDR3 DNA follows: TGTGCCAGCACTGACAGGGGCAATGAGCAGTTCTTC.

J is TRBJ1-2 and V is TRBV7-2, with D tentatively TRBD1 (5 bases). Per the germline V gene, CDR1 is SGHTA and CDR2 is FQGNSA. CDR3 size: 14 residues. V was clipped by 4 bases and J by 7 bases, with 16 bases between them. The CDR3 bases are TGTGCCAGCAGCTCACCTGGGGACTACTCTGGCTACACCTTC. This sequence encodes CASSSPGDYSGYTF.

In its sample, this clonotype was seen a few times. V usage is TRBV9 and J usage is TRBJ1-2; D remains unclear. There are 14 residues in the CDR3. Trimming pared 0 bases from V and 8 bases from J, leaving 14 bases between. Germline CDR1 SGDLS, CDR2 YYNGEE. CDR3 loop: CASSVGSWTAGYTF. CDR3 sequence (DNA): TGTGCCAGCAGCGTAGGCTCTTGGACCGCGGGCTACACCTTC.

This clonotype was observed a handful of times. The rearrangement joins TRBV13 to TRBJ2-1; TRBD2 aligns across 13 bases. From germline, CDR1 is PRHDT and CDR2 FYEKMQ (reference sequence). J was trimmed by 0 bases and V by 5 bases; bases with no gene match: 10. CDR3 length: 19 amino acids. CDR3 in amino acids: CASSPPGLAGTHSYNEQFF. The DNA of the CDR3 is TGTGCCAGCAGCCCCCCGGGACTAGCGGGGACCCACTCCTACAATGAGCAGTTCTTC. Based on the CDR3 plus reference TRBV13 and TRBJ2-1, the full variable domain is AAGVIQSPRHLIKEKRETATLKCYPIPRHDTVYWYQQGPGQDPQFLISFYEKMQSDKGSIPDRFSAQQFSDYHSELNMSSLELGDSALYFCASSPPGLAGTHSYNEQFFGPGTRLTVL.

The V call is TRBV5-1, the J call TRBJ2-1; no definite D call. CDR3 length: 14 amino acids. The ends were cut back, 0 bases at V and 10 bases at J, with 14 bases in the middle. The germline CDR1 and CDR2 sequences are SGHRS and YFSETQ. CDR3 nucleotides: TGCGCCAGCAGCTTGGTCCAGCGTGAGAGGGAGCAGTTCTTC. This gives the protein CASSLVQREREQFF.

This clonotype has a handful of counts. Here the CDR3 DNA reads TGTGCCACCAGTGGGCAGGGTTCTCAGCCCCAGCATTTT. Amino acids: CATSGQGSQPQHF. The V call is TRBV24-1, the J call TRBJ1-5, with D possibly TRBD1 on 5 matching bases. Trimming cost V 5 bases and J 6 bases, with 10 bases left between them. Germline values: CDR1 KGHDR, CDR2 SFDVKD. This CDR3 has 13 amino acids.

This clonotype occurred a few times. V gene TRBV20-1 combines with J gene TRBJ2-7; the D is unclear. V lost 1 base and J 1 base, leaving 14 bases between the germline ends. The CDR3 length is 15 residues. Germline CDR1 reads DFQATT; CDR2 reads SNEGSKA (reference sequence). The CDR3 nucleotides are TGCAGTGCTAGAGTCGAAGTCCCAGGATCCTACGAGCAGTACTTC. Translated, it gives CSARVEVPGSYEQYF.

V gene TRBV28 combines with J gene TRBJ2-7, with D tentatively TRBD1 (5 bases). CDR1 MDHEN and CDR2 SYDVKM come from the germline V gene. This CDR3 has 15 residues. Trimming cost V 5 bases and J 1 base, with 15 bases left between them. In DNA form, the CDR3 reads TGTGCCAGCAGTCCAACCTGGACACCTTCCTACGAGCAGTACTTC. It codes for CASSPTWTPSYEQYF. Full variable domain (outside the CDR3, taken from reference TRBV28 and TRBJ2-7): DVKVTQSSRYLVKRTGEKVFLECVQDMDHENMFWYRQDPGLGLRLIYFSYDVKMKEKGDIPEGYSVSREKKERFSLILESASTNQTSMYLCASSPTWTPSYEQYFGPGTRLTVT.

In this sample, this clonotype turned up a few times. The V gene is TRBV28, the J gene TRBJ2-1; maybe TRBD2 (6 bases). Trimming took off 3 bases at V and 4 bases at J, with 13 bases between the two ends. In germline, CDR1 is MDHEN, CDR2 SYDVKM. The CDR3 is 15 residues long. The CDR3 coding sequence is TGTGCCAGCAGTTTGGGGGGACTGGGGTACAATGAGCAGTTCTTC. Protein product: CASSLGGLGYNEQFF.

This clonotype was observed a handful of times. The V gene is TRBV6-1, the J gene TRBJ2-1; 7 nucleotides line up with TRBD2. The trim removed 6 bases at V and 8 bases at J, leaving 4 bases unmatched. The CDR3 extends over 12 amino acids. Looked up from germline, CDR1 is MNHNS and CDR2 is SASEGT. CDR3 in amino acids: CASRGGLDEQFF. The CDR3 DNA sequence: TGTGCCAGCAGGGGGGGGTTGGATGAGCAGTTCTTC.

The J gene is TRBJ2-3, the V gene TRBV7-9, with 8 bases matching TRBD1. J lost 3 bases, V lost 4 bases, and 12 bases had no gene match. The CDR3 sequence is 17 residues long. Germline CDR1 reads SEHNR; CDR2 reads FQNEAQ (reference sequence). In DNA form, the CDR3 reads TGTGCCAGCAGCTACCCCGGACAGGGTCGGCGGACAGATACGCAGTATTTT. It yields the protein CASSYPGQGRRTDTQYF.

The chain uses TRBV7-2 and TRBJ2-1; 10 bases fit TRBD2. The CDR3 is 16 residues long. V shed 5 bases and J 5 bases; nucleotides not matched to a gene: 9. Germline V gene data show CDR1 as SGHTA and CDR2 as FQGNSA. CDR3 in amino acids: CASSPPLAGDHNEQFF. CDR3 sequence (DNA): TGTGCCAGCAGCCCCCCCCTAGCGGGGGACCACAATGAGCAGTTCTTC.

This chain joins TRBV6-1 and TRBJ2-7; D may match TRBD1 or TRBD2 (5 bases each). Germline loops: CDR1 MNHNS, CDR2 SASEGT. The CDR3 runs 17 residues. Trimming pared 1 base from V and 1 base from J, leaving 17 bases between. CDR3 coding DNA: TGTGCCAGCAGTGAAGGAACCGGGGTTTGGGGGTCCTACGAGCAGTACTTC. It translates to CASSEGTGVWGSYEQYF.

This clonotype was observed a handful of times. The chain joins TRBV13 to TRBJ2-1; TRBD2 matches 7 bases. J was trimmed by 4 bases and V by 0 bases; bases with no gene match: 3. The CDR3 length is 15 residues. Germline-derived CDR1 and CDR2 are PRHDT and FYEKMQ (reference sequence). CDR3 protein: CASSLGSGRYNEQFF. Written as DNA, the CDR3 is TGTGCCAGCAGCTTAGGGTCCGGGAGGTACAATGAGCAGTTCTTC.

CDR3 DNA: TGTGCCAGCTCACCAGTGACTAGACCGAACGAGCAGTACTTC. It codes for CASSPVTRPNEQYF. J is TRBJ2-1 and V is TRBV18, with TRBD2 as a possible D gene (6 bases). The J call may be mistaken, given a closer DNA end match to TRBJ2-7. The CDR3 is made up of 14 amino acids. Looked up from germline, CDR1 is KGHSH and CDR2 is LQKENI.

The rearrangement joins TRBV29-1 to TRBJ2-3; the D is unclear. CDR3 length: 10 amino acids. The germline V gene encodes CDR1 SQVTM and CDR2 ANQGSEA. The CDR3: CSVLYDTQYF. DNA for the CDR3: TGCAGTGTTCTGTACGATACGCAGTATTTT.

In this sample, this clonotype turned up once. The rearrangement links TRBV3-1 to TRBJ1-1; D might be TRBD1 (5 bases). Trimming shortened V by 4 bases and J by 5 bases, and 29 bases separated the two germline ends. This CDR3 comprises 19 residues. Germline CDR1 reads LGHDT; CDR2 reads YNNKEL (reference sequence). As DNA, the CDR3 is TGTGCCAGCAGCCCCCTCTATAGCCGACAGACTGGGACCCGGACTGAAGCTTTCTTT. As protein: CASSPLYSRQTGTRTEAFF.

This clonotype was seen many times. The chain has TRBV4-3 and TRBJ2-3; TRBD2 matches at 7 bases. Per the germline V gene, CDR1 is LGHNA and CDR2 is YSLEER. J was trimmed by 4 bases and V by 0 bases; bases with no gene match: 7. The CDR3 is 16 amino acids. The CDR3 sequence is CASSQDRTSRADTQYF. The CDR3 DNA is TGCGCCAGCAGCCAAGACAGGACTAGTCGTGCAGATACGCAGTATTTT.